Detailed here is one T cell receptor beta chain. Its binding antigen is unknown. No much larger clone is present one base from it, and per-base qualities are unavailable. The time point label for this specimen denotes: week 5, during vaccination. A 20-mer mutant IDH1 peptide at 300 micrograms in Montanide made up each vaccine dose, which was injected subcutaneously together with topical imiquimod. The donors had newly diagnosed IDH1-mutant astrocytomas of WHO grade 3 or 4 that showed loss of nuclear ATRX. The samples were drawn from NOA16, a multicentre, single-arm, open-label phase I trial in Germany that tested a mutant IDH1 peptide vaccine in humans for the first time. The DNeasy Blood and Tissue Kit was used to extract genomic DNA from EDTA blood for TCRB sequencing. CDR1 is given as SEHNR and CDR2 as FQNEAQ, both from the germline V gene (reference sequence). Trimming removed 1 base from V and 8 bases from J; the gene matches leave 7 bases unexplained. Taken from cysteine to phenylalanine, the CDR3 has 15 residues. The retained sequence is limited to the CDR3, 45 bases, with the frame set at the first base.

Libraries were prepared through the immunoSEQ multiplex PCR assay. Rearranged TCR beta chain sequences were amplified with the hsTCRB Kit following the manufacturer's protocol. TCRB libraries were sequenced on an Illumina MiSeq. The authors' pipeline ran thus. The proprietary platform of the kit vendor was used for demultiplexing, trimming and gene mapping. TCRdb mirrors the immuneACCESS table, restricted to in-frame sequences. Some clones are absent from its copies; in checked studies, under half trace to an unresolved V gene, and the reason for the others is unknown. Clone size and the V and J calls come from that table; the DNA yielded D and trimming. Across this sample there are about 51,000 clones, with roughly 73% seen only once. Clones ranked in the top ten supply 5.2% of the sample. The data were obtained in a study of a mutant IDH1 vaccine in newly diagnosed glioma (dated by TCRdb to the early 2020s). Broadly, across the study: Across visits V03 through V10, patients got a total of eight vaccinations, given in weeks 1, 3, 5, 7, 11, 15, 19 and 23. Vaccination was initiated 4-6 weeks after radiotherapy alone, or concurrently with temozolomide cycles in the chemotherapy-containing groups. Six visits were used for peripheral blood collection: V03 (baseline), V05, V07, V10, V12 and V13. The approximately 30 treated patients were around 62% male and around 40% female, with a mean age of about 43 years. Before enrollment, most patients had been given radiochemotherapy with temozolomide as standard therapy, while the rest had received either radiotherapy alone or temozolomide alone. For exploratory analyses, longitudinal TCRB deep sequencing was carried out in 25 treated patients wherever samples were available. On the study overall, not on this receptor specifically: Selection of PBMC samples for TCRB deep sequencing was based on availability. Changes in the top peripheral T cell clonotypes picked up by TCRB sequencing did not appear to be linked to pseudoprogression. Immune responses induced by the vaccine were seen in approximately 93% of patients across multiple MHC alleles. The authors noted that analyses of patient blood samples could not be reproduced because of sample limitations.

Sequences were derived from PBMCs, sampled from a glioma patient whose treatment included an IDH1 peptide vaccine. The TCR originated in a middle-aged man with glioma. The receptor chain draws on TRBV7-9 and TRBJ1-4, with 7 junctional bases fitting TRBD1. Here the CDR3 is given as CASSLVGPTGEKLFF. The DNA is TGTGCCAGCAGCTTAGTAGGGCCGACAGGGGAAAAACTGTTTTTT.